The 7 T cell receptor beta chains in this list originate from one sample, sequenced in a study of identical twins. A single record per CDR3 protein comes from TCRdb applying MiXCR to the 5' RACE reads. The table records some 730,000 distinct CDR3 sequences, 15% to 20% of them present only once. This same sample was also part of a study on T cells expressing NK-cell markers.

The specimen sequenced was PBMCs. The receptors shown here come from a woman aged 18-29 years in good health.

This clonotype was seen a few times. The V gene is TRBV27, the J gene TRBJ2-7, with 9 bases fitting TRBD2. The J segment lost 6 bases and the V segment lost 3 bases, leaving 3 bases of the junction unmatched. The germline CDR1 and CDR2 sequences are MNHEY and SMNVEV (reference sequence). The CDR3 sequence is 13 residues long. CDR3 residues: CASSLTTSGEQYF. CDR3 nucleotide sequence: TGTGCCAGCAGTTTGACGACTAGCGGCGAGCAGTACTTC.

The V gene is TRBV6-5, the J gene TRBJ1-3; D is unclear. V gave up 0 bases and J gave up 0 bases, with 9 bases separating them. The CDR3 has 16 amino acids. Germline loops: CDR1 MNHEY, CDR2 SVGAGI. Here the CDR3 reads CASSYSQQSSGNTIYF. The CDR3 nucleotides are TGTGCCAGCAGTTACTCGCAACAGTCCTCTGGAAACACCATATATTTT.

The CDR3 nucleotides read TGTGCCAGCAGCCAACTCGGCGGGGGGGCCTACAATGAGCAGTTCTTC. Translation gives CASSQLGGGAYNEQFF. The chain couples TRBV3-1 to TRBJ2-1; 9 positions match TRBD2. Germline CDR1 and CDR2: LGHDT and YNNKEL (reference sequence). V lost 2 bases and J lost 2; bases outside the gene matches: 4. The CDR3 length is 16 residues.

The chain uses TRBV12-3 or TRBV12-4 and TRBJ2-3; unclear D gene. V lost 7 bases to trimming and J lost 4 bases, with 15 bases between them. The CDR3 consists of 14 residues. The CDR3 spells CASISGLLADTQYF. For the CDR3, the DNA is TGTGCCAGCATTTCCGGCCTTCTGGCAGATACGCAGTATTTT.

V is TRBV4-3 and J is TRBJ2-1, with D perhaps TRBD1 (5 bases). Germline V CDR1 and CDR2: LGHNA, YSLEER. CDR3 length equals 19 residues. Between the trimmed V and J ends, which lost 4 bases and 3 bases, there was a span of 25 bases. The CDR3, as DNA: TGCGCCAGCAGCCGCTCGTTCTCCTCTAGGGGAAAAGGCTACAATGAGCAGTTCTTC. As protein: CASSRSFSSRGKGYNEQFF.

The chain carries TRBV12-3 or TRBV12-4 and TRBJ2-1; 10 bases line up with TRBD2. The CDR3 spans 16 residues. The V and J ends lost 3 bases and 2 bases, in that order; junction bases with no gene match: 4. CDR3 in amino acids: CASSFPGLAAYNEQFF. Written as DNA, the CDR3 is TGTGCCAGCAGTTTCCCCGGACTAGCGGCCTACAATGAGCAGTTCTTC.

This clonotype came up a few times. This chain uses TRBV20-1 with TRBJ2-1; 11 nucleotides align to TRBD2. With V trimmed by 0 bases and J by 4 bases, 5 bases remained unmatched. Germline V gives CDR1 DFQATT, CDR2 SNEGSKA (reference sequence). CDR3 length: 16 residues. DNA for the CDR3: TGCAGTGCTAGAGATGATAGCGGGAGGGTTTACAATGAGCAGTTCTTC. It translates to CSARDDSGRVYNEQFF.